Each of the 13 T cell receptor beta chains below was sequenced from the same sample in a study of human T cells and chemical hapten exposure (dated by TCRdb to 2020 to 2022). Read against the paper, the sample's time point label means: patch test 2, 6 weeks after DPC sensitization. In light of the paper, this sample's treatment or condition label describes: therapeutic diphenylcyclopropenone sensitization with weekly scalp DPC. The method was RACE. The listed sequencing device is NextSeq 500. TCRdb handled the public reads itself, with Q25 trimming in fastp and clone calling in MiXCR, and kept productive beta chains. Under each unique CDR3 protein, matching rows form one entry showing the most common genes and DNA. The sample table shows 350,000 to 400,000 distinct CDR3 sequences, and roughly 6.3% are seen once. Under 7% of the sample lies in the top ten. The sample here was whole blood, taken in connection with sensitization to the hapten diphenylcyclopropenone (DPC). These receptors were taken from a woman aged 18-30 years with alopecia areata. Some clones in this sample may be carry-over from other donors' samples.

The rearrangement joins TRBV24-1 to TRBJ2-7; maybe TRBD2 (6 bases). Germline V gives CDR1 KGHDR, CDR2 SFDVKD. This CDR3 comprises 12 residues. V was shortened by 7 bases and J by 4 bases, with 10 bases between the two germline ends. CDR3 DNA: TGTGCCACCAGCCCCCGGGGGTACGAGCAGTACTTC. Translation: CATSPRGYEQYF.

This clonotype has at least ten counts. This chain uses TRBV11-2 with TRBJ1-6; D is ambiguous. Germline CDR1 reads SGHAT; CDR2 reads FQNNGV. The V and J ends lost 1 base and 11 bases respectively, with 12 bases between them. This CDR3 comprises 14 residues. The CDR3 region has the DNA TGTGCCAGCAGCTTAGCGAGGGAAATTCCACCCCTCCACTTT. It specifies CASSLAREIPPLHF.

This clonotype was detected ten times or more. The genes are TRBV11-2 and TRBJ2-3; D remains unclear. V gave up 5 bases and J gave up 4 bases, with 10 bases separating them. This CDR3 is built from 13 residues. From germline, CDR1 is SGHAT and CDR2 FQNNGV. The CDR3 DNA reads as TGTGCCAGCAGCCCCCTATCCGCAGATACGCAGTATTTT. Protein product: CASSPLSADTQYF.

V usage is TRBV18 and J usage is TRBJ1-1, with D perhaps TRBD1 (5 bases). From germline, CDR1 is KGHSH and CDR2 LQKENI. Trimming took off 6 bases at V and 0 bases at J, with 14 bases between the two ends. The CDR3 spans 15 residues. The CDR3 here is CASSPLDSLNTEAFF. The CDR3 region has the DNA TGTGCCAGCTCCCCCCTTGACAGTTTGAACACTGAAGCTTTCTTT. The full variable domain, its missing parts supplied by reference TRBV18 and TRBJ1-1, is NAGVMQNPRHLVRRRGQEARLRCSPMKGHSHVYWYRQLPEEGLKFMVYLQKENIIDESGMPKERFSAEFPKEGPSILRIQQVVRGDSAAYFCASSPLDSLNTEAFFGQGTRLTVV.

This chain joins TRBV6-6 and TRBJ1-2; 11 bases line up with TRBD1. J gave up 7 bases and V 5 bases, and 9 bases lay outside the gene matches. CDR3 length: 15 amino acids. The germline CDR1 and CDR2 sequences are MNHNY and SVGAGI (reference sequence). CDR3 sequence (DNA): TGTGCCAGCAGTCACCCCGGACAGGGGGCAGTTGGCTACACCTTC. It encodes CASSHPGQGAVGYTF.

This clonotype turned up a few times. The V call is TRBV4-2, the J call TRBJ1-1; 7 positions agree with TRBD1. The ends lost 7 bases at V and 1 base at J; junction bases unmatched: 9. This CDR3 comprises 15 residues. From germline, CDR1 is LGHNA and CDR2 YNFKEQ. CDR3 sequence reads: CASTPGGQTNTEAFF. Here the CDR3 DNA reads TGTGCCAGCACACCCGGGGGACAGACGAACACTGAAGCTTTCTTT.

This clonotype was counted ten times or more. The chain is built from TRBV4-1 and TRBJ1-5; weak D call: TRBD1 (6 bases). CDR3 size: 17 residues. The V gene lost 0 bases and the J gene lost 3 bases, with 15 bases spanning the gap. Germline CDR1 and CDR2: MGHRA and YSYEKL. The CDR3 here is CASSQDRGQVPNQPQHF. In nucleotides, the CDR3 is TGCGCCAGCAGCCAAGATCGGGGGCAAGTCCCCAATCAGCCCCAGCATTTT.

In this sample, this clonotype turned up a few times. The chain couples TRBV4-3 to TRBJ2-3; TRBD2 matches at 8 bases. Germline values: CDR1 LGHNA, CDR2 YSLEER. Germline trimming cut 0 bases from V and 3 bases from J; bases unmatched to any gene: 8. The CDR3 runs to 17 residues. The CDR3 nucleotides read TGCGCCAGCAGCCAAGAAGTTCCGGGGGGGGGAACAGATACGCAGTATTTT. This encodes CASSQEVPGGGTDTQYF.

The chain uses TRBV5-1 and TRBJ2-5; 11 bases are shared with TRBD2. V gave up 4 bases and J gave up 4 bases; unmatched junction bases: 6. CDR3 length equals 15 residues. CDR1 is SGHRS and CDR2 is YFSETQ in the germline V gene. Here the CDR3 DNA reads TGCGCCAGCAGCCTTCGACTAGCGGGGACAGAGACCCAGTACTTC. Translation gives CASSLRLAGTETQYF.

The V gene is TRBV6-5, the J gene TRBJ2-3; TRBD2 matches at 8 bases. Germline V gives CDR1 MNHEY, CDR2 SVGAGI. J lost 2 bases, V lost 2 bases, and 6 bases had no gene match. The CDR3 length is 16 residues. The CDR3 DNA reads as TGTGCCAGCAGTTACAGTACTAGCGGTCACACAGATACGCAGTATTTT. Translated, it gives CASSYSTSGHTDTQYF.

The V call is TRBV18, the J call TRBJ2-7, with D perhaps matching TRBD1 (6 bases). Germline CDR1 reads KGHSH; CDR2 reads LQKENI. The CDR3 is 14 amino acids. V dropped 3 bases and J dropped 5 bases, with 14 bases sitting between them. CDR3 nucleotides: TGTGCCAGCTCACCGCCCTTAAGGGGGAACGAGCAGTACTTC. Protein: CASSPPLRGNEQYF. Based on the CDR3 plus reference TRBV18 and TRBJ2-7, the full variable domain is NAGVMQNPRHLVRRRGQEARLRCSPMKGHSHVYWYRQLPEEGLKFMVYLQKENIIDESGMPKERFSAEFPKEGPSILRIQQVVRGDSAAYFCASSPPLRGNEQYFGPGTRLTVT.

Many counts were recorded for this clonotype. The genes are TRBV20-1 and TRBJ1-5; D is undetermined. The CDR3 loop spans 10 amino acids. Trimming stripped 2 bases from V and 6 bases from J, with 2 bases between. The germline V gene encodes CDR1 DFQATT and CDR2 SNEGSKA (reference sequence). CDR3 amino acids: CSARCQPQHF. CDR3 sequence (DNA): TGCAGTGCTAGATGTCAGCCCCAGCATTTT.

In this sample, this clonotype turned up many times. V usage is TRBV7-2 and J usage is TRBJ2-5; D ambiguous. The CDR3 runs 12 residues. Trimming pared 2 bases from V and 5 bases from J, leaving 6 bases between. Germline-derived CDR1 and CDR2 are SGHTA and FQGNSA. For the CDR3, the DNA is TGTGCCAGCAGCTTAACGGTGGAGACCCAGTACTTC. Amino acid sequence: CASSLTVETQYF.